The T cell receptor beta chain under discussion was sequenced for a study of T-cell memory formation after mild COVID-19. Study-level points and caveats: Whereas later expanders leaned CD4+, clones contracting day 15 to 85 showed a balanced CD4/CD8 makeup.

The table lists this clonotype with a few counts. Its antigen is as yet unknown. TCRdb re-called the 5' RACE reads through MiXCR, storing one row per CDR3 protein. This repertoire shows fewer than 450,000 distinct CDR3 sequences, approximately 25% found once; its top ten account for roughly 9.7%. The junction had 3 bases not matched to a gene; V was cut back by 3 bases and J by 5 bases. Germline CDR1 SGHRS, CDR2 YFSETQ. CDR3 length: 14 amino acids. The chain links TRBV5-1 to TRBJ2-3; 10 nucleotides agree with TRBD2. This TCR was recovered from an adult woman who had mild COVID-19 (a few samples of this study predate the infection). Cell type and time point are not known. Material for sequencing was PBMCs or a T cell subset sorted from them (not recorded which). CDR3 DNA: TGCGCCAGCAGCTCCACTAGCGGGGTAGATACGCAGTATTTT. Translating gives CASSSTSGVDTQYF.